Below are 2 T cell receptor beta chains sequenced from a single sample in a study of blood T cell repertoires in COVID-19 (dated by TCRdb to about 2020). Library creation used the immunoSEQ multiplex PCR assay. TCRdb took this table from immuneACCESS and kept in-frame rearrangements with V and J called. Such tables lack part of the clones; where checked against another copy, unresolved V genes explain under half of the gap, and the rest is unexplained. The table for this sample lists some 93,000 clones; 80% to 90% of them were counted only once. The leading ten clones occupy more than 7% of the sample. The sample taken for sequencing was peripheral blood. Every receptor here comes from a man aged 55-75 years with acute or convalescent COVID-19.

V and J are TRBV5-1 and TRBJ1-1; 7 nucleotides line up with TRBD1. Germline trimming cut 3 bases from V and 2 bases from J; bases unmatched to any gene: 4. The germline V gene encodes CDR1 SGHRS and CDR2 YFSETQ. This CDR3 spans 14 amino acids. The CDR3 here is CASSSGDSNTEAFF. The DNA of the CDR3 is TGCGCCAGCAGCTCGGGGGACAGCAACACTGAAGCTTTCTTT.

This rearrangement joins TRBV5-1 to TRBJ1-1; maybe TRBD1 (6 bases). The germline CDR1 and CDR2 sequences are SGHRS and YFSETQ. Trimming left V 0 bases short and J 1 base short, with 13 bases between. The CDR3 loop spans 16 amino acids. The DNA for the CDR3 is TGCGCCAGCAGCTTGGAACAGGGAAGGGGGAACACTGAAGCTTTCTTT. Protein sequence: CASSLEQGRGNTEAFF.